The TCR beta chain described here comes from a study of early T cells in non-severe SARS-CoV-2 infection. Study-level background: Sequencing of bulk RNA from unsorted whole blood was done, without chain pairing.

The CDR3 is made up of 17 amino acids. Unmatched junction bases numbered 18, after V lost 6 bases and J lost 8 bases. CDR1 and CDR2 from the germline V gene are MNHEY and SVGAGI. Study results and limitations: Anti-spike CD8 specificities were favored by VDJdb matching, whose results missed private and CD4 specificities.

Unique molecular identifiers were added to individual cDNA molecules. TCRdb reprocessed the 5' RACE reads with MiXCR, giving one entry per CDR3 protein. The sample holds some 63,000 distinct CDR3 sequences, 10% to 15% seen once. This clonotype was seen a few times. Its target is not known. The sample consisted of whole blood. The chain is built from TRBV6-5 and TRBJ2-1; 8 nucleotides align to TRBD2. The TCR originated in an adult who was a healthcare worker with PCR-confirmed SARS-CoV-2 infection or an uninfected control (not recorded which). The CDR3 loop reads CASRPPPIAGPGDEQFF. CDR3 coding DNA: TGTGCCAGCAGACCACCCCCAATAGCGGGGCCGGGAGATGAGCAGTTCTTC.